This record covers a single T cell receptor beta chain. Antigen: not known. The data were taken from a study of OX40 agonist ivuxolimab in advanced cancers. Study-level background: Those treated in dose escalation had hepatocellular carcinoma, melanoma, renal cell cancer or head and neck cancer. The dose-escalation cohort was roughly 84% male, with a mean age of approximately 61 years, ranging roughly 20 to 80. Study-wide points: Expanded clones belonging to CD8+ T cells outnumbered, on average, those of CD4+. Clonal expansion from baseline to week 6 occurred in both CD4+ and CD8+ T cells.

After removal of 1 base from V and 2 bases from J, the junction contained 10 bases not matched to a gene. The CDR3 extends over 17 amino acids. Germline lookup yields CDR1 SGHKS and CDR2 YYEKEE (reference sequence). Assay: immunoSEQ multiplex PCR; the TCRdb copy retains only in-frame clones and omits some. Among around 92,000 clones listed, roughly 84% were seen once. This clonotype originated in an adult with an advanced solid tumor such as melanoma, head and neck, liver or kidney cancer. The V call is TRBV5-5, the J call TRBJ2-3; 7 bases match TRBD2. The source material was CD4+ or CD8+ T cells sorted from blood, sampled in a trial of the OX40 agonist ivuxolimab. This chain's CDR3 is CASSLFGSGDLTDTQYF. Here the CDR3 DNA reads TGTGCCAGCAGCTTGTTTGGGAGCGGGGACCTCACAGATACGCAGTATTTT. Complete variable domain (other parts from reference TRBV5-5 and TRBJ2-3): DAGVTQSPTHLIKTRGQQVTLRCSPISGHKSVSWYQQVLGQGPQFIFQYYEKEERGRGNFPDRFSARQFPNYSSELNVNALLLGDSALYLCASSLFGSGDLTDTQYFGPGTRLTVL.